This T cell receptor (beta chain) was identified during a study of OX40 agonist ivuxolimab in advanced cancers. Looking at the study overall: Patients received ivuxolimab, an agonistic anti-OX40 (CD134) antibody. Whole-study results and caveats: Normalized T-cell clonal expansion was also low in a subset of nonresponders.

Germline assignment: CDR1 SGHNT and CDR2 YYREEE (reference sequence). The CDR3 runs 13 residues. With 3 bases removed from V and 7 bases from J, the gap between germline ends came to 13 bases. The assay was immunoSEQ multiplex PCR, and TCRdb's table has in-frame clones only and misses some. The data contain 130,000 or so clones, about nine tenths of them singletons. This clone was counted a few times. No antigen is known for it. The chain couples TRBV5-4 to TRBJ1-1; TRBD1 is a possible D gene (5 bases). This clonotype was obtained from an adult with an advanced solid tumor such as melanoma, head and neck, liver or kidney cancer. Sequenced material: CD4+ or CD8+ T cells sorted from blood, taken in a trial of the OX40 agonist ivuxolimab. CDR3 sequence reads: CASSYGGGREAFF. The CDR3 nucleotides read TGTGCCAGCAGCTACGGGGGGGGTCGTGAAGCTTTCTTT.